These T cell receptor beta chains were read from a single sample in a study of shared clonotypes between healthy human individuals. Measured with immunoSEQ multiplex PCR; TCRdb has only the in-frame clones, and not every one. The sample carries around 500,000 clones, 60% to 80% recorded once. Material: PBMCs. These receptors were collected from a woman aged 40 to 50 in good health. Some clones in this sample may be carry-over from other donors' samples. The CDR3 runs from the conserved cysteine through the conserved F or W. D genes are given only for firm matches. The size of a clone is reported for some rows only, either as once, few or many, or as a class for expanded clones.

cdr3_nt cdr3_aa clone_size v_call d_call j_call
TGTGCCAGCAGTTTCGGCAGGGGGCAAGAGACCCAGTACTTC CASSFGRGQETQYF . TRBV27 TRBD1 TRBJ2-5
TGTGCCAGCAGTACAGAGATGGTCCAAGAGACCCAGTACTTC CASSTEMVQETQYF . TRBV28 . TRBJ2-5
TGTGCCAGCAACCAGATTGCGATGAACACCAGGGAGCTGTTTTTT CASNQIAMNTRELFF . TRBV2 . TRBJ2-2
TGCGCCAGCAGCCAAATGACAGGGGCAGGGGGCTACACCTTC CASSQMTGAGGYTF . TRBV4-3 TRBD1 TRBJ1-2
TGTGCCAGCAGCTTGGGGTGGGGCAGGGGGCAAGAGACCCAGTACTTC CASSLGWGRGQETQYF . TRBV5-6 TRBD1 TRBJ2-5
TGTGCCAGCAGCCCCGGGACACGGAGTTACGAGCAGTACTTC CASSPGTRSYEQYF . TRBV7-8 . TRBJ2-7
TGTGCCAGCAGCCAAGGGACAGGACACTACGAGCAGTACTTC CASSQGTGHYEQYF . TRBV4-2 TRBD1 TRBJ2-7
TGCGCCAGCAGCCTCAGTGGGGGACTAGCGGGAGGGCCAGTAGACGAGCAGTACTTC CASSLSGGLAGGPVDEQYF . TRBV4-1 TRBD2 TRBJ2-7
TGTGCCAGCAGCCAAACCGGGACAGGGGGGTTTGAGGCCAACGTCCTGACTTTC CASSQTGTGGFEANVLTF . TRBV11-2 TRBD1 TRBJ2-6
TGTGCCAGTACGGGAGGGGGGCACATTCAGTACTTC CASTGGGHIQYF . TRBV19 TRBD2 TRBJ2-4
TGCGCCAGCAGCAGATCAACCGGGACTAGCGGCGCGGAGCAGTACTTC CASSRSTGTSGAEQYF once TRBV10-2 TRBD2 TRBJ2-7
TGTGCCATCGGAACAGAGGATCAGCCCCAGCATTTT CAIGTEDQPQHF . TRBV10-3 . TRBJ1-5
TGTGCCAGCAGTGTTGCCAGCGAAGAGACCCAGTACTTC CASSVASEETQYF . TRBV2 . TRBJ2-5
TGTGCCAGCAGCCCGACTATCTACAATGAGCAGTTCTTC CASSPTIYNEQFF few TRBV7-3 . TRBJ2-1
TGTGCCAGCAGTGTGGACACAGATACGCAGTATTTT CASSVDTDTQYF . TRBV2 . TRBJ2-3
TGTGCCAGCAGCACGGACAGGGACAGCTACGAGCAGTACTTC CASSTDRDSYEQYF . TRBV9 TRBD1 TRBJ2-7
TGTGCCAGCAGCACGGGGACTAGCGGTATCCTCGGGGAGACCCAGTACTTC CASSTGTSGILGETQYF . TRBV9 TRBD2 TRBJ2-5
TGTGCCGCAACCCCCGAACAGGGGGCCGGCTATGGCTACACCTTC CAATPEQGAGYGYTF . TRBV30 TRBD1 TRBJ1-2
TGTGCCAGCACCCACGGAGGCGACACTGAAGCTTTCTTT CASTHGGDTEAFF . TRBV11-2 . TRBJ1-1
TGTGCCAGCAGTTTCTGGGCCGCGGGAAAAACATACGAGCAGTACTTC CASSFWAAGKTYEQYF once TRBV28 . TRBJ2-7
TGTGCCAGCAGCCATGGAGGGGCCGATCCAAATAACTATGGCTACACCTTC CASSHGGADPNNYGYTF . TRBV28 . TRBJ1-2
TGTGCCAGCAGTCCGCTGGACAGGCCACCCTACAATGAGCAGTTCTTC CASSPLDRPPYNEQFF . TRBV27 TRBD1 TRBJ2-1
TGTGCCAGCAGTCTGCCGATTGGGGTGAACACTGAAGCTTTCTTT CASSLPIGVNTEAFF . TRBV6-1 . TRBJ1-1
TGTGCCAGCAGTCCGTCCACAGATACGCAGTATTTT CASSPSTDTQYF . TRBV27 . TRBJ2-3
TGTGCCTGGAGTGTATTCGGGCGGGGTCCCTACGAGCAGTACTTC CAWSVFGRGPYEQYF . TRBV30 . TRBJ2-7
TGTGCCAGCAGCCCGACAGGGGGCTTGGTCTATAATTCACCCCTCCACTTT CASSPTGGLVYNSPLHF . TRBV28 TRBD1 TRBJ1-6
TGTGCCAGCAGCTCATCGGGGTGGGAGACCCAGTACTTC CASSSSGWETQYF . TRBV28 . TRBJ2-5
TGTGCCAGCTTTCGAACTTTCGGGGAGCTGTTTTTT CASFRTFGELFF few TRBV2 . TRBJ2-2
TGTGCCAGCAGCTTAGACAGTCCTAATTCACCCCTCCACTTT CASSLDSPNSPLHF once TRBV7-8 . TRBJ1-6
TGTGCCACCAGCAGAGATCAGGGAGGGTCGGAGACCCAGTACTTC CATSRDQGGSETQYF . TRBV15 TRBD2 TRBJ2-5
TGTGCCAGCAGTACTAAACGGAACACCGGGGAGCTGTTTTTT CASSTKRNTGELFF . TRBV6-1 . TRBJ2-2
TGTGCCAGCAGCTTAGCGCTGGGTCTGCGGGGGGGATCTTACAATGAGCAGTTCTTC CASSLALGLRGGSYNEQFF . TRBV7-9 TRBD2 TRBJ2-1
TGTGCCAGAAGCTCCTTCTCCCAGACTTTCTGGATAATGAACGAGCAGTACTTC CARSSFSQTFWIMNEQYF . TRBV5-3 . TRBJ2-7
TGTGCCAGCAGCAGGACAGGGGGCAACACTGAAGCTTTCTTT CASSRTGGNTEAFF . TRBV27 TRBD1 TRBJ1-1
TGTGCCAGCAGCTCGCGGGGGGGGCAGGGCTACGAGCAGTACTTC CASSSRGGQGYEQYF few TRBV6-1 TRBD2 TRBJ2-7
TGTGCCAGCAGTTTCGTCGGGGATGGTGAAAAACTGTTTTTT CASSFVGDGEKLFF . TRBV28 . TRBJ1-4
TGTGCCAGCAGTTTAGAACCACAGGGCTTCTATGGCTACACCTTC CASSLEPQGFYGYTF . TRBV27 . TRBJ1-2
TGTGCCAGCAGCTTGGACAGGGGTGTTGAGACCCAGTACTTC CASSLDRGVETQYF . TRBV5-3 TRBD1 TRBJ2-5
TGTGCCAGCAGCTTAGGGCGGGAGGGCCCCTACGAGCAGTACTTC CASSLGREGPYEQYF . TRBV7-3 TRBD2 TRBJ2-7
TGTGCCAGCAGCCCGAGCGGGGCGGGAGGACCCTACAATGAGCAGTTCTTC CASSPSGAGGPYNEQFF . TRBV11-2 TRBD2 TRBJ2-1